This entry concerns a single TCR beta chain. Blood RNA was derived from unsorted whole blood, and germline DNA was extracted too. Constant-region priming of about 520 ng total RNA yielded TCR beta cDNA. Investigators got TCR beta libraries out of three nested multiplex PCR rounds, done with slightly modified ARM-PCR. TRBV1-TRBV30 forward primers paired with a C-beta reverse primer drove the first two PCR rounds, about 10 cycles each. In TCRdb, the multiplex PCR reads were re-called with MiXCR into one record per CDR3 protein. The sample holds approximately 320,000 distinct CDR3 sequences; 58% are singletons and the top ten take over 15%. Germline CDR1 and CDR2: SGHDT and YYEEEE. Unmatched junction bases numbered 5, after V lost 1 base and J lost 0 bases. There are 16 residues in the CDR3. The data were obtained in a study of tumor-infiltrating lymphocytes in primary liver carcinoma.

This TCR was recovered from a woman aged 25 to 39 with primary liver carcinoma and hepatitis B virus infection. V gene TRBV5-6 combines with J gene TRBJ1-1, with 8 bases that match TRBD1. Sequenced material: peripheral blood. Here the CDR3 DNA reads TGTGCCAGCAGCTTGCCTCGACAGGGGATGAACACTGAAGCTTTCTTT. Its translation is CASSLPRQGMNTEAFF.